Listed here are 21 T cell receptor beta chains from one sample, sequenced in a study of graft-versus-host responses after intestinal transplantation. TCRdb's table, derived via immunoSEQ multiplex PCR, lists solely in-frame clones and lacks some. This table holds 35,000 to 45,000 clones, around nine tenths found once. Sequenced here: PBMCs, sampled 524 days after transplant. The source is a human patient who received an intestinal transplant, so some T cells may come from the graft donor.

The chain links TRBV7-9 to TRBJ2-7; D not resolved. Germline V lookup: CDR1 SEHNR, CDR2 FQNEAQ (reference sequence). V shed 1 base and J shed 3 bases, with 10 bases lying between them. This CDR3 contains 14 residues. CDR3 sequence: CASSLGGPYYEQYF. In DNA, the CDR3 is TGTGCCAGCAGCTTAGGCGGACCCTACTACGAGCAGTACTTC.

The CDR3: CASSQDLVGGDEQYF. CDR3 nucleotide sequence: TGCGCCAGCAGCCAAGACCTGGTGGGGGGGGACGAGCAGTACTTC. The gene calls are TRBV4-1 and TRBJ2-7; 7 nucleotides line up with TRBD2. Germline lookup yields CDR1 MGHRA and CDR2 YSYEKL. V was clipped by 0 bases and J by 5 bases; unmatched bases: 7. The length of the CDR3 is 15 residues.

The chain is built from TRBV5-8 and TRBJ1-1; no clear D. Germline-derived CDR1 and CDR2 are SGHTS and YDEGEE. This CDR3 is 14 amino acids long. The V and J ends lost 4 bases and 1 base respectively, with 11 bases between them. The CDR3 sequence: CASSPGIWNTEAFF. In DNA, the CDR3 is TGTGCCAGCAGCCCGGGGATTTGGAACACTGAAGCTTTCTTT.

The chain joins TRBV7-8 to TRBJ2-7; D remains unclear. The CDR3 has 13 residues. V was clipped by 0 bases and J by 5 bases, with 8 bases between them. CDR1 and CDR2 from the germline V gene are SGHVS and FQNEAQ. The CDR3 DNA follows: TGTGCCAGCAGCTTAGCGGGCAGCGACGAGCAGTACTTC. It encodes CASSLAGSDEQYF.

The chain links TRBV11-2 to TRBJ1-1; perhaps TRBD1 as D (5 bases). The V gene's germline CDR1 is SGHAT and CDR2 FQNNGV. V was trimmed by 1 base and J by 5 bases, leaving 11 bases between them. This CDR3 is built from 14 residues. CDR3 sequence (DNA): TGTGCCAGCAGCTTAGTGGGGGGGTCGACTGAAGCTTTCTTT. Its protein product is CASSLVGGSTEAFF.

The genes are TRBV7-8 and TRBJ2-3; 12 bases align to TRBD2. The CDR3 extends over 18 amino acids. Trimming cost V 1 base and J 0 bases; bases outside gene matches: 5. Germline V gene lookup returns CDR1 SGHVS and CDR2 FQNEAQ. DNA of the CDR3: TGTGCCAGCAGCTTAGTGGCCGGGACTAGCGGGAGCACAGATACGCAGTATTTT. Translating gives CASSLVAGTSGSTDTQYF.

CDR3 in DNA: TGTGCCAGCAGGGGACAGGGGGCGAGCTCTGGGGCCAACGTCCTGACTTTC. This translates into CASRGQGASSGANVLTF. The rearrangement uses TRBV28 and TRBJ2-6, with TRBD1 identical over 12 bases. The trim removed 6 bases at V and 0 bases at J, leaving 3 bases unmatched. This CDR3 region has 17 residues. CDR1 and CDR2 (germline): MDHEN, SYDVKM.

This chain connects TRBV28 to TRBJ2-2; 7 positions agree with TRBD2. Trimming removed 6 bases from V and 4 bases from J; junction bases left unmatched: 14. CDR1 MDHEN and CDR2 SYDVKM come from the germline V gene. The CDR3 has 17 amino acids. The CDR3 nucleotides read TGTGCCAGCAGCAAGAAGTTGGGAGGGATAAGCACCGGGGAGCTGTTTTTT. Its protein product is CASSKKLGGISTGELFF.

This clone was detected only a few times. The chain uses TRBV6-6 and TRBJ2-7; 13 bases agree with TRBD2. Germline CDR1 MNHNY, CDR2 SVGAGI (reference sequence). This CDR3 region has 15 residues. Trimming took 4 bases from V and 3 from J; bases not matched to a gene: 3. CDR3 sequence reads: CASSSGLAGVYEQYF. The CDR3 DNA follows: TGTGCCAGCAGTTCCGGACTAGCGGGAGTCTACGAGCAGTACTTC.

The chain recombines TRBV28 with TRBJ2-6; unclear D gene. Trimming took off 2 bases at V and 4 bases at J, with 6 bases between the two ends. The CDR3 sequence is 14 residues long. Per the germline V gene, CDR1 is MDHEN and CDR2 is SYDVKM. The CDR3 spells CASSLVAGANVLTF. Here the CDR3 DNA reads TGTGCCAGCAGTTTAGTTGCCGGGGCCAACGTCCTGACTTTC. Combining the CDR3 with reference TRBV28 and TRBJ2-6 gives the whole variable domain DVKVTQSSRYLVKRTGEKVFLECVQDMDHENMFWYRQDPGLGLRLIYFSYDVKMKEKGDIPEGYSVSREKKERFSLILESASTNQTSMYLCASSLVAGANVLTFGAGSRLTVL.

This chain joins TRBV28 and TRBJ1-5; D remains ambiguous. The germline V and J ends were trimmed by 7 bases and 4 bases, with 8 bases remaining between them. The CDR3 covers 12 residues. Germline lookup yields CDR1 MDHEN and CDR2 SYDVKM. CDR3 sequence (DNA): TGTGCCAGCAAAGAGGAGAATCAGCCCCAGCATTTT. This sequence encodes CASKEENQPQHF.

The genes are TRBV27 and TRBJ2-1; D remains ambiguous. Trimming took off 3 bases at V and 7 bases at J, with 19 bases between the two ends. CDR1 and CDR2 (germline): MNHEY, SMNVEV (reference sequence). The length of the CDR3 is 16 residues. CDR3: CASSFLPQSSGNEQFF. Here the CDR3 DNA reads TGTGCCAGCAGTTTTCTCCCCCAATCCTCTGGGAATGAGCAGTTCTTC.

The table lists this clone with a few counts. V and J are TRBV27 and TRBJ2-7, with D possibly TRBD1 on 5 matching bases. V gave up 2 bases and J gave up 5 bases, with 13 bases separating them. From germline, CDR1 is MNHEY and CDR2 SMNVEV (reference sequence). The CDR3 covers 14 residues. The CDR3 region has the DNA TGTGCCAGCAGTTTACTCCTGCAGGGCCACGAGCAGTACTTC. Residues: CASSLLLQGHEQYF.

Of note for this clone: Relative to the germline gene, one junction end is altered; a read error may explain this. CDR3 bases: TGCGCCAGCAGCCGGGGACTTCCGGGGGACGAGCAGTACTTC. It translates to CASSRGLPGDEQYF. The V gene is TRBV5-4, the J gene TRBJ2-7, with TRBD2 as a possible D gene (6 bases). The CDR3 runs to 14 residues. CDR1 is SGHNT and CDR2 is YYREEE in the germline V gene (reference sequence).

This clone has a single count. The CDR3 loop is CASSSVLAEQYF. CDR3 sequence (DNA): TGTGCCAGTAGTAGCGTCCTCGCCGAGCAGTACTTC. This rearrangement joins TRBV19 to TRBJ2-7; no firm D call. Deletions cut 4 bases from V and 6 bases from J, with 10 bases between. The CDR3 extends over 12 amino acids. Germline V gives CDR1 LNHDA, CDR2 SQIVND (reference sequence).

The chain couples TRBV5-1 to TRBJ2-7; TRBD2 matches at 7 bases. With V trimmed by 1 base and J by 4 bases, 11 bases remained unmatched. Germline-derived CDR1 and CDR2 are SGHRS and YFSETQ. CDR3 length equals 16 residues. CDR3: CASSLSWGGFHYEQYF. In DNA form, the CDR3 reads TGCGCCAGCAGCTTGTCGTGGGGGGGATTTCATTACGAGCAGTACTTC.

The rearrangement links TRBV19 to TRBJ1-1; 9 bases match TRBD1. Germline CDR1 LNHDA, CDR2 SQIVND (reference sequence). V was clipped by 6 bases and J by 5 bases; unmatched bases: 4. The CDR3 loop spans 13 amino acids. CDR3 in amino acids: CASRGTGRTEAFF. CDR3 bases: TGTGCCAGTAGGGGGACAGGGAGGACTGAAGCTTTCTTT.

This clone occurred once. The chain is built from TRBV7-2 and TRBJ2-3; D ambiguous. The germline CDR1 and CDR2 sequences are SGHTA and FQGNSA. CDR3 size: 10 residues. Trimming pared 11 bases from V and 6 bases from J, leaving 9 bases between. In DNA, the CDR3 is TGTGCCTCCGAAAGGGATACGCAGTATTTT. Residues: CASERDTQYF.

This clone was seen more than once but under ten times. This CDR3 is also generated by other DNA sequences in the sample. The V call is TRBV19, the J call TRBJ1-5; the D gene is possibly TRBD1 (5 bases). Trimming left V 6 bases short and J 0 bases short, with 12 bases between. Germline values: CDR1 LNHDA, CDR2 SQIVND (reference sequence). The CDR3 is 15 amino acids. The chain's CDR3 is CASRGGGHSNQPQHF. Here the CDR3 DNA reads TGTGCCAGTAGGGGGGGAGGGCATAGCAATCAGCCCCAGCATTTT.

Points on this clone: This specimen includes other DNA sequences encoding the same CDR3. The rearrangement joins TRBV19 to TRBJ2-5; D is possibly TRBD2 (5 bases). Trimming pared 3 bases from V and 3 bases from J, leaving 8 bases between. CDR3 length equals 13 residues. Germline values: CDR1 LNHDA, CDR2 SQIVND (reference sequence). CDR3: CASSIGREETQYF. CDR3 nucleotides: TGTGCCAGTAGTATTGGGCGGGAAGAGACCCAGTACTTC.

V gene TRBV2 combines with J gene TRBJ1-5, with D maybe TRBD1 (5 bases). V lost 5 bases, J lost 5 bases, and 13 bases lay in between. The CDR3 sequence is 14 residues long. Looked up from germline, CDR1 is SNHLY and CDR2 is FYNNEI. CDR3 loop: CASSSTPGDQPQHF. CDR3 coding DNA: TGTGCCAGCAGTAGTACGCCGGGGGATCAGCCCCAGCATTTT.